This T cell receptor beta chain was retrieved from a study of blood T cell repertoires in COVID-19. Germline V gene sequence: CDR1 LNHNV, CDR2 YYDKDF (reference sequence). Trimming removed 8 bases at V and 1 base at J, with 10 bases between. The CDR3 covers 13 residues. TCRdb's copy holds only in-frame clones and misses some; the assay was immunoSEQ multiplex PCR. Among roughly 250,000 clones listed, approximately 89% were seen once. The J gene is TRBJ2-3, the V gene TRBV15; D perhaps matches TRBD2 (5 bases). The sample taken for sequencing was PBMCs or T cells enriched from blood (not recorded which). The receptor was derived from a woman in her 40s with acute COVID-19. The CDR3 DNA follows: TGTGCCACCTCCGTGGGAGGCACAGATACGCAGTATTTT. This translates into CATSVGGTDTQYF.